Listed here are 21 T cell receptor beta chains from one sample, sequenced in a study of glioma-infiltrating T cells. TCR alpha and beta CDR3 regions were amplified from RNA using iRepertoire nested multiplex PCR. MiXCR, applied by TCRdb to the multiplex PCR reads, yields one record per CDR3 protein. In the table there are a few hundred thousand distinct CDR3 sequences, 41% of which are singletons. Sequenced sample: glioma tissue, nonneoplastic brain tissue, or PBMCs (not recorded which). These receptors all come from a human donor with low-grade glioma or glioblastoma, undergoing nonglioma brain surgery, or in good health (not recorded which).

The rearrangement links TRBV19 to TRBJ2-3; D assignment may be TRBD1 or TRBD2 (6 bases each). V lost 5 bases, J lost 4 bases, and 19 bases lay in between. This CDR3 spans 16 amino acids. From germline, CDR1 is LNHDA and CDR2 SQIVND (reference sequence). This CDR3 reads CASSLYREVGADTQYF. Written as DNA, the CDR3 is TGTGCCAGTAGTTTGTACAGGGAGGTCGGTGCAGATACGCAGTATTTT.

The sample holds a few counts of this clonotype. This sequence joins TRBV6-5 and TRBJ2-7, with 8 bases matching TRBD2. V lost 7 bases to trimming and J lost 0 bases; unmatched junction nucleotides: 8. CDR1 is MNHEY, CDR2 SVGAGI, per germline. The CDR3 contains 15 residues. The CDR3 here is CASTGGGAYSYEQYF. The CDR3 coding sequence is TGTGCCAGCACGGGGGGGGGGGCCTACTCCTACGAGCAGTACTTC.

Remarks on this clonotype: A much larger clone lies a single base off, so this may be a read error. V and J are TRBV28 and TRBJ2-7, with TRBD1 matching 7 bases. Trimming took 6 bases from V and 0 from J; bases not matched to a gene: 14. CDR1 is MDHEN, CDR2 SYDVKM, per germline. This CDR3 is 17 amino acids long. The CDR3 sequence: CASSMTPGTASSYEQYF. The DNA of the CDR3 is TGTGCCAGCAGCATGACCCCCGGGACAGCCAGCTCCTACGAGCAGTACTTC.

There are a few counts of this clonotype. The chain employs TRBV28 and TRBJ2-7; 7 bases fit TRBD1. The CDR3 is made up of 15 amino acids. Germline CDR1 is MDHEN and CDR2 is SYDVKM. Trimming at V came to 6 bases and at J to 2 bases, leaving 10 bases not matched to a gene. CDR3 protein: CASRPRQGSTYEQYF. The CDR3 region has the DNA TGTGCCAGCAGGCCTAGACAGGGTTCCACCTACGAGCAGTACTTC.

The rearrangement joins TRBV7-2 to TRBJ2-7, with TRBD2 identical over 11 bases. There are 15 residues in the CDR3. Germline V gene lookup returns CDR1 SGHTA and CDR2 FQGNSA. V shed 5 bases and J 2 bases; nucleotides not matched to a gene: 5. This CDR3 reads CASSIRLAGTYEQYF. Here the CDR3 DNA reads TGTGCCAGCAGCATCAGACTAGCGGGAACCTACGAGCAGTACTTC.

This clonotype was seen a handful of times. J is TRBJ1-6 and V is TRBV28; TRBD1 is a possible D gene (6 bases). Germline V gene sequence: CDR1 MDHEN, CDR2 SYDVKM. Trimming shortened V by 6 bases and J by 9 bases, and 18 bases separated the two germline ends. This CDR3 spans 15 amino acids. The CDR3 here is CASSLGGAEPSPLHF. The CDR3 DNA follows: TGTGCCAGCAGCCTAGGGGGGGCTGAACCTTCACCCCTCCACTTT.

For the CDR3, the DNA is TGTGCCAGCAGTTGGGCGGGGCTTGCTAATGAAAAACTGTTTTTT. Encoded protein: CASSWAGLANEKLFF. This chain joins TRBV27 and TRBJ1-4, with a tentative D call TRBD1 (5 bases). CDR1 is MNHEY and CDR2 is SMNVEV in the germline V gene (reference sequence). The V end lost 4 bases, the J end lost 3 bases, and 12 bases lay between the germline ends. The CDR3 totals 15 residues.

The genes are TRBV7-2 and TRBJ2-7; 7 positions match TRBD2. The length of the CDR3 is 14 residues. The V and J ends lost 8 bases and 6 bases, in that order; junction bases with no gene match: 13. The germline V gene has CDR1 SGHTA and CDR2 FQGNSA. CDR3 bases: TGTGCCAGCTTGGGAACTAACGGGAGGCTCGAGCAGTACTTC. The encoded protein is CASLGTNGRLEQYF.

This chain connects TRBV19 to TRBJ1-5; D remains unclear. There are 16 residues in the CDR3. Germline CDR1 LNHDA, CDR2 SQIVND (reference sequence). V was trimmed by 3 bases and J by 0 bases, leaving 12 bases between them. DNA of the CDR3: TGTGCCAGTAGTATCAGCCCGAATTATAGCAATCAGCCCCAGCATTTT. Translation gives CASSISPNYSNQPQHF.

This clonotype came up many times. V gene TRBV6-1 combines with J gene TRBJ2-3; D may be TRBD1 or TRBD2 (5 bases each). The length of the CDR3 is 14 residues. In germline, CDR1 is MNHNS, CDR2 SASEGT. V dropped 5 bases and J dropped 4 bases, with 13 bases sitting between them. CDR3 loop: CASSFQGSADTQYF. CDR3 sequence (DNA): TGTGCCAGCAGTTTCCAGGGTAGCGCAGATACGCAGTATTTT.

About this clonotype itself: This may be a read error, as it is one base from a much larger clone. The chain combines TRBV4-1 with TRBJ2-3; 14 bases are shared with TRBD2. Germline CDR1 is MGHRA and CDR2 is YSYEKL. J gave up 4 bases and V 3 bases, and 9 bases lay outside the gene matches. The CDR3 has 18 residues. The CDR3 DNA reads TGCGCCAGCAGCCACCACCAGGGACTAGCGGGGGCGGCAGATACGCAGTATTTT. This encodes CASSHHQGLAGAADTQYF.

This clonotype was detected many times. The chain uses TRBV6-1 and TRBJ1-3; D gene uncertain. Looked up from germline, CDR1 is MNHNS and CDR2 is SASEGT. Between the trimmed V and J ends, which lost 7 bases and 0 bases, there was a span of 13 bases. CDR3 length: 15 residues. CDR3 sequence (DNA): TGTGCCAGCAACCCAGTGGCGGACTCTGGAAACACCATATATTTT. It codes for CASNPVADSGNTIYF.

In regard to this clonotype: This may be a read error: a much more frequent sequence differs by one nucleotide. The missing conserved phenylalanine or tryptophan at the end of this CDR3 makes a read error likely. The rearrangement joins TRBV27 to TRBJ1-2; D unresolved. Trimming took off 10 bases at V and 4 bases at J, with 19 bases between the two ends. Looked up from germline, CDR1 is MNHEY and CDR2 is SMNVEV (reference sequence). This CDR3 spans 14 amino acids. CDR3 protein: CATRTGDLFYGYTL. CDR3 coding DNA: TGTGCCACTCGCACGGGAGATTTGTTCTATGGCTACACCCTC.

The chain links TRBV28 to TRBJ2-4; D is unresolved. CDR3 length: 15 residues. The germline gives CDR1 MDHEN, CDR2 SYDVKM. The V and J ends lost 4 bases and 1 base respectively, with 11 bases between them. For the CDR3, the DNA is TGTGCCAGCAGTTCGACGGCGCGGGCCAAAAACATTCAGTACTTC. This encodes CASSSTARAKNIQYF.

This clonotype appeared a few times. The CDR3 nucleotides are TGTGCCAGTAGTTCACGAGCGGGAGGGTTCTACAATGAGCAGTTCTTC. It is translated as CASSSRAGGFYNEQFF. The chain is built from TRBV19 and TRBJ2-1; 10 positions agree with TRBD2. The CDR3 extends over 16 amino acids. CDR1 and CDR2 from the germline V gene are LNHDA and SQIVND (reference sequence). The ends lost 5 bases at V and 3 bases at J; junction bases unmatched: 7.

The sample holds many counts of this clonotype. The chain's CDR3 is CASSYSQTKAFF. CDR3 sequence (DNA): TGTGCCAGCAGTTACTCTCAGACAAAGGCTTTCTTT. The genes are TRBV6-2 or TRBV6-3 and TRBJ1-1, with D hard to call. Trimming stripped 0 bases from V and 11 bases from J, with 10 bases between. The germline V gene encodes CDR1 MNHEY and CDR2 SVGEGT. The CDR3 consists of 12 residues.

This rearrangement joins TRBV6-1 to TRBJ1-5; 7 nucleotides line up with TRBD1. The CDR3 consists of 13 residues. Per the germline V gene, CDR1 is MNHNS and CDR2 is SASEGT. Losses at the gene ends were 6 bases for V and 5 bases for J; bases not matched to a gene: 4. CDR3 residues: CASRPTGDQPQHF. DNA for the CDR3: TGTGCCAGCAGACCCACAGGGGATCAGCCCCAGCATTTT.

The chain employs TRBV6-1 and TRBJ2-7; no definite D call. Germline V gives CDR1 MNHNS, CDR2 SASEGT. The V end lost 2 bases, the J end lost 2 bases, and 13 bases lay between the germline ends. There are 15 residues in the CDR3. The CDR3 DNA reads as TGTGCCAGCAGTGAATTGGGCGGCGGCCCCTACGAGCAGTACTTC. Its protein is CASSELGGGPYEQYF.

This clonotype appeared a few times. The CDR3 loop is CASSSLVGLRNQPQHF. CDR3 sequence (DNA): TGTGCCAGCAGCTCGTTGGTCGGACTGCGCAATCAGCCCCAGCATTTT. The V gene is TRBV7-9, the J gene TRBJ1-5, with D unresolved. The CDR3 is 16 amino acids. The V gene's germline CDR1 is SEHNR and CDR2 FQNEAQ (reference sequence). Trimming left V 4 bases short and J 2 bases short, with 15 bases between.

The CDR3 is CASSFKYNEQFF. DNA of the CDR3: TGTGCCAGCAGCTTTAAATACAATGAGCAGTTCTTC. The chain is built from TRBV5-4 and TRBJ2-1; D is ambiguous. Looked up from germline, CDR1 is SGHNT and CDR2 is YYREEE (reference sequence). V dropped 2 bases and J dropped 4 bases, with 4 bases sitting between them. The CDR3 has 12 residues.

This clonotype appeared many times. The chain uses TRBV27 and TRBJ2-7; D remains unclear. Germline CDR1 MNHEY, CDR2 SMNVEV (reference sequence). Trimming cost V 5 bases and J 0 bases, with 14 bases left between them. The CDR3 runs 15 residues. In nucleotides, the CDR3 is TGTGCCAGCAGTCCCCTGGGCCTGAGCTCCTACGAGCAGTACTTC. Translating it yields CASSPLGLSSYEQYF.